A single sample is the source of the 32 T cell receptor beta chains below, sequenced in a study of monozygotic twins with inflammatory bowel disease. One entry per CDR3 protein, without DNA, is what TCRdb gives after re-calling the 5' RACE reads. The sample's table shows over 100,000 distinct CDR3 sequences. The specimen sequenced was blood. The receptors were sampled from a human donor with ulcerative colitis or Crohn's disease, or a healthy co-twin of an affected twin (not recorded which).

The V gene is TRBV12-3 or TRBV12-4, the J gene TRBJ2-3; the D gene TCRdb calls, TRBD1, cannot be checked with no DNA. The CDR3 extends over 15 amino acids. CDR3 sequence: CASSWRESAADTQYF.

The CDR3 is CALPVGGGETQYF. This rearrangement joins TRBV24-1 to TRBJ2-5; TCRdb proposes TRBD1, but this gene call is untestable without DNA. The CDR3 spans 13 residues. The germline V gene has CDR1 KGHDR and CDR2 SFDVKD.

J is TRBJ2-7 and V is TRBV7-6; without DNA, the TCRdb call of TRBD2 cannot be checked. This CDR3 is 19 amino acids long. Germline V lookup: CDR1 SGHVS, CDR2 FNYEAQ. Here the CDR3 reads CASSLPSLTTGIRSYEQYF.

The chain carries TRBV12-3 or TRBV12-4 and TRBJ2-7; without DNA, the TCRdb call of TRBD2 cannot be checked. The CDR3 sequence is 13 residues long. CDR3 protein: CASSRSTSYEQYF.

J is TRBJ2-3 and V is TRBV6-4; no DNA is available, so the TRBD2 call from TCRdb remains unchecked. Germline assignment: CDR1 MRHNA and CDR2 SNTAGT. CDR3 length: 16 amino acids. The chain's CDR3 is CASSESVAGGTDTQYF.

The chain carries TRBV24-1 and TRBJ2-1; TCRdb's D gene call, TRBD1, goes unchecked for lack of DNA. In germline, CDR1 is KGHDR, CDR2 SFDVKD. This CDR3 contains 14 residues. The CDR3 loop reads CATSGDSNYNEQFF.

CDR3 protein: CASSMDPSRGDSNQPQHF. The chain has TRBV19 and TRBJ1-5; TCRdb returns TRBD1, unconfirmable since there is no DNA. The germline V gene has CDR1 LNHDA and CDR2 SQIVND (reference sequence). CDR3 length equals 18 residues. Combining the CDR3 with reference TRBV19 and TRBJ1-5 gives the whole variable domain DGGITQSPKYLFRKEGQNVTLSCEQNLNHDAMYWYRQDPGQGLRLIYYSQIVNDFQKGDIAEGYSVSREKKESFPLTVTSAQKNPTAFYLCASSMDPSRGDSNQPQHFGDGTRLSIL.

This chain uses TRBV5-1 with TRBJ2-1; TCRdb's D gene call, TRBD1, goes unchecked for lack of DNA. CDR1 SGHRS and CDR2 YFSETQ come from the germline V gene. This CDR3 contains 15 residues. The CDR3 here is CASSLLGTLGNEQFF.

The chain employs TRBV19 and TRBJ1-5; TCRdb names TRBD1, which stays unverified in the absence of DNA. The germline CDR1 and CDR2 sequences are LNHDA and SQIVND (reference sequence). CDR3 length equals 17 residues. The CDR3 reads CASSKGVGVRSNQPQHF.

This chain uses TRBV7-8 with TRBJ2-7; the D call of TRBD2 rests on TCRdb alone, since no DNA is present to check it. This CDR3 spans 16 amino acids. Germline V gives CDR1 SGHVS, CDR2 FQNEAQ. The CDR3 spells CASSTFGTSGSYEQYF.

The chain carries TRBV20-1 and TRBJ2-4; the TRBD2 assignment by TCRdb is unverifiable without DNA. The germline CDR1 and CDR2 sequences are DFQATT and SNEGSKA (reference sequence). This CDR3 has 19 residues. The CDR3 here is CSPHQVPGLARLAKNIQYF.

The V gene is TRBV5-1, the J gene TRBJ2-1; TCRdb's D call of TRBD2 is untestable without DNA. CDR3 length equals 15 residues. Germline values: CDR1 SGHRS, CDR2 YFSETQ. The CDR3: CASSPGTSGYNEQFF.

The rearrangement links TRBV5-1 to TRBJ2-1; the D call of TRBD2 rests on TCRdb alone, since no DNA is present to check it. This CDR3 region has 20 residues. CDR1 is SGHRS and CDR2 is YFSETQ in the germline V gene. The CDR3 loop is CASSSRTSGSLLSSYNEQFF.

The genes are TRBV5-1 and TRBJ2-7; TCRdb designates TRBD2, a call that cannot be tested without DNA. The CDR3 loop spans 14 amino acids. Germline V gene sequence: CDR1 SGHRS, CDR2 YFSETQ. The CDR3 reads CASSSPTGRYEQYF.

The gene calls are TRBV7-8 and TRBJ1-2. Germline values: CDR1 SGHVS, CDR2 FQNEAQ. The CDR3 runs 13 residues. This CDR3 is CASSYGLNYGYTF.

The J gene is TRBJ2-1, the V gene TRBV5-1. CDR1 is SGHRS, CDR2 YFSETQ, per germline. The CDR3 consists of 13 residues. The CDR3 sequence: CASSLEPYNEQFF. The full variable domain, its missing parts supplied by reference TRBV5-1 and TRBJ2-1, is KAGVTQTPRYLIKTRGQQVTLSCSPISGHRSVSWYQQTPGQGLQFLFEYFSETQRNKGNFPGRFSGRQFSNSRSEMNVSTLELGDSALYLCASSLEPYNEQFFGPGTRLTVL.

The chain joins TRBV6-5 to TRBJ2-1; TCRdb gives TRBD2 as the D gene, but with no DNA this cannot be confirmed. The CDR3 extends over 16 amino acids. Germline V gene lookup returns CDR1 MNHEY and CDR2 SVGAGI. The CDR3 here is CASSYSGNIPGNEQFF.

The chain links TRBV12-5 to TRBJ1-1; TCRdb gives TRBD1 as the D gene, but with no DNA this cannot be confirmed. This CDR3 comprises 14 residues. Germline loops: CDR1 LGHNT, CDR2 FRNRAP. The CDR3 protein is CASKSSGGDTEAFF.

The chain links TRBV6-5 to TRBJ1-2; TCRdb's D call, TRBD1, is unchecked because there is no DNA. Looked up from germline, CDR1 is MNHEY and CDR2 is SVGAGI. The CDR3 has 14 residues. The CDR3 region is CASSYQGGGYGYTF.

The chain joins TRBV7-6 to TRBJ2-3; TCRdb's D call, TRBD1, is unchecked because there is no DNA. The germline CDR1 and CDR2 sequences are SGHVS and FNYEAQ. The length of the CDR3 is 16 residues. The CDR3 loop reads CASSFGQGVFTDTQYF.

V usage is TRBV7-2 and J usage is TRBJ1-1; with no DNA, the TCRdb D assignment of TRBD1 cannot be verified. Germline lookup yields CDR1 SGHTA and CDR2 FQGNSA. The CDR3 totals 12 residues. This CDR3 reads CASSFTQGEAFF.

The J gene is TRBJ2-5, the V gene TRBV5-1; without DNA, the TCRdb call of TRBD2 cannot be checked. Germline values: CDR1 SGHRS, CDR2 YFSETQ. The CDR3 has 16 amino acids. CDR3 amino acids: CASSLGLVGGQETQYF.

J is TRBJ1-2 and V is TRBV5-6; TCRdb picks TRBD1, but there is no DNA to check that call. Germline V gene sequence: CDR1 SGHDT, CDR2 YYEEEE. The CDR3 runs to 16 residues. CDR3: CASSLGRDRKIYGYTF. Full variable domain (rest looked up from reference TRBV5-6 and TRBJ1-2): DAGVTQSPTHLIKTRGQQVTLRCSPKSGHDTVSWYQQALGQGPQFIFQYYEEEERQRGNFPDRFSGHQFPNYSSELNVNALLLGDSALYLCASSLGRDRKIYGYTFGSGTRLTVV.

The chain recombines TRBV5-6 with TRBJ1-5; TCRdb returns TRBD1, unconfirmable since there is no DNA. Germline V CDR1 and CDR2: SGHDT, YYEEEE. The CDR3 contains 18 residues. The CDR3 here is CASSTQRTGRIRGQPQHF. The full variable domain, rest sourced from reference TRBV5-6 and TRBJ1-5, is DAGVTQSPTHLIKTRGQQVTLRCSPKSGHDTVSWYQQALGQGPQFIFQYYEEEERQRGNFPDRFSGHQFPNYSSELNVNALLLGDSALYLCASSTQRTGRIRGQPQHFGDGTRLSIL.

This chain connects TRBV11-3 to TRBJ2-3; the TRBD2 assignment by TCRdb is unverifiable without DNA. Germline CDR1 reads SGHNT; CDR2 reads YENEEA. The CDR3 sequence is 17 residues long. The CDR3 sequence is CASSPGLAGVGTDTQYF.

V and J are TRBV20-1 and TRBJ2-1. CDR1 is DFQATT, CDR2 SNEGSKA, per germline (reference sequence). The CDR3 sequence is 15 residues long. The CDR3 reads CSASQAEPSYNEQFF.

The V call is TRBV12-3 or TRBV12-4, the J call TRBJ2-3. The CDR3 is 14 residues long. CDR3 protein: CASSLIGVTDTQYF.

The V gene is TRBV20-1, the J gene TRBJ2-7; checking the TCRdb D call of TRBD2 is not possible without DNA. The CDR3 runs 15 residues. CDR1 and CDR2 from the germline V gene are DFQATT and SNEGSKA (reference sequence). CDR3: CSKNGAGGRSYEQYF.

This rearrangement joins TRBV28 to TRBJ2-7; TCRdb designates TRBD1, a call that cannot be tested without DNA. CDR1 and CDR2 from the germline V gene are MDHEN and SYDVKM. The CDR3 extends over 14 amino acids. The CDR3 loop reads CASSHRVGEYEQYF.

The chain carries TRBV12-3 or TRBV12-4 and TRBJ2-7; TCRdb lists TRBD1, though no DNA is available to test this call. The CDR3 sequence is 15 residues long. The CDR3 protein is CASSLDATGGYEQYF.

J is TRBJ2-5 and V is TRBV5-1; TCRdb's D gene call, TRBD1, goes unchecked for lack of DNA. Germline V lookup: CDR1 SGHRS, CDR2 YFSETQ. This CDR3 is 12 amino acids long. CDR3 sequence: CASSLAGQTQYF.

The chain joins TRBV18 to TRBJ2-7; TCRdb reports TRBD1, a call that lacks DNA to check it against. The germline V gene has CDR1 KGHSH and CDR2 LQKENI. The CDR3 is made up of 17 amino acids. CDR3 sequence reads: CASSPGKRTGGTYEQYF.